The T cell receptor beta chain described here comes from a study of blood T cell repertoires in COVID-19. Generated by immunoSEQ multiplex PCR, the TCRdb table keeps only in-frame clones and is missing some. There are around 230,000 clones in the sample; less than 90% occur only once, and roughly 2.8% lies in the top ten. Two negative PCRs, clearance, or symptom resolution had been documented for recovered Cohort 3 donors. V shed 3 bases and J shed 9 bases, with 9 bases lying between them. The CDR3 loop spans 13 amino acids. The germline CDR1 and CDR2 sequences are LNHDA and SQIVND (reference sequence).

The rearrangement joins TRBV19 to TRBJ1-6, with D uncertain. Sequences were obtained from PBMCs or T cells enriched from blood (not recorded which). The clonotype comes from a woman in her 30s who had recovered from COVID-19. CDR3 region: CASSIDRGSPLHF. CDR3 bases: TGTGCCAGTAGTATCGACCGGGGTTCACCCCTCCACTTT.